This record concerns one T cell receptor beta chain sequence. What it binds is not known. This record comes from a study of shared clonotypes between healthy human individuals. Across the whole study: Plates per donor: three CD4 naive, three CD4 memory, two CD8 naive, one CD8 memory.

The V and J ends lost 0 bases and 1 base, in that order; junction bases with no gene match: 10. The CDR3 is 18 amino acids. CDR1 is SEHNR and CDR2 is FQNEAQ in the germline V gene (reference sequence). Across several immunoSEQ plates, the genomic DNA of each subset was split evenly. Measured with immunoSEQ multiplex PCR; TCRdb has only the in-frame clones, and not every one. The sample lists over 2 million clones; about 95% were seen once. Terminally differentiated effector memory CD45RA+ cells were left out of the naive CD8 fraction, which was CD45RO-negative and positively selected for CCR7. General study results and limits: Sharing of clonotypes among donors was expected to vary with sequencing depth. The sampled material consisted only of blood, and tissue repertoires are likely to differ.

Sequenced input: naive CD8+ T cells sorted from blood. The TCR comes from a young man in good health. The rearrangement uses TRBV7-9 and TRBJ1-1; 8 bases fit TRBD1. Here the CDR3 reads CASSLAVDRGSWNTEAFF. CDR3 sequence (DNA): TGTGCCAGCAGCTTAGCGGTAGACAGGGGTTCTTGGAACACTGAAGCTTTCTTT.